The text below deals with one T cell receptor beta chain. This sample includes further DNA sequences coding for the same CDR3. This entry is derived from a study of shared clonotypes between healthy human individuals. This table comes from immunoSEQ multiplex PCR, and its TCRdb copy is limited to in-frame clones, with some not included. The sample includes 2 million to 2.5 million clones, under 97% of them seen just once. V gave up 3 bases and J gave up 2 bases; unmatched junction bases: 1. CDR1 and CDR2 (germline): SGHTA, FQGNSA. There are 15 residues in the CDR3. What was sequenced was naive CD4+ T cells sorted from blood. The subset: CD45RA+ positively selected. The receptor's source is a man aged 18 to 29 in good health. This chain connects TRBV7-2 to TRBJ2-1; TRBD2 matches at 10 bases. Written as DNA, the CDR3 is TGTGCCAGCAGCTTCACTAGCGGGACCTACAATGAGCAGTTCTTC. Amino acids: CASSFTSGTYNEQFF.